These T cell receptor beta chains were read from a single sample in a study of shared clonotypes between healthy human individuals. Libraries were prepared by immunoSEQ multiplex PCR; TCRdb keeps only in-frame clonotypes and omits some of them. The table records fewer than 3 million clones, 92% of them present only once. The sequencing sample was made of naive CD4+ T cells from PBMCs. Receptors were obtained from a man in his late teens or twenties in good health. Some clones in this sample may be carry-over from other donors' samples. CDR3s include the opening cysteine and the closing phenylalanine or tryptophan. A D gene is named only where the DNA matches it firmly. Part of the rows lack a size; the others show once, few, many or a class for expanded clones.

d_call j_call clone_size v_call cdr3_aa cdr3_nt
TRBD1 TRBJ1-3 - TRBV5-1 CASSSGQGRNTIYF TGCGCCAGCAGCTCAGGACAGGGACGAAACACCATATATTTT
- TRBJ1-1 - TRBV19 CATKGAWNTEAFF TGTGCCACTAAGGGAGCATGGAACACTGAAGCTTTCTTT
- TRBJ1-5 - TRBV5-1 CASSAGLLWGNQPQHF TGCGCCAGCAGCGCCGGACTCCTCTGGGGCAATCAGCCCCAGCATTTT
- TRBJ2-7 once TRBV4-1 CASSPGGLSYEQYF TGCGCCAGCAGCCCGGGCGGACTATCATACGAGCAGTACTTC
- TRBJ2-5 - TRBV5-1 CASSLVRETQYF TGCGCCAGCAGCTTGGTCAGGGAGACCCAGTACTTC
- TRBJ1-4 few TRBV19 CASMERDRKAEKLFF TGTGCCAGTATGGAAAGGGACCGAAAGGCAGAAAAACTGTTTTTT
- TRBJ1-4 - TRBV18 CASSLFEEGGKLFF TGTGCCAGCTCACTCTTTGAGGAGGGGGGAAAACTGTTTTTT
- TRBJ1-2 - TRBV28 CASRPGPVGGYTF TGTGCCAGCAGACCCGGACCTGTTGGTGGCTACACCTTC
- TRBJ1-2 - TRBV5-1 CASSRSPGFSYGYTF TGCGCCAGCAGCCGTAGTCCCGGTTTCAGCTATGGCTACACCTTC
- TRBJ2-1 - TRBV5-6 CASSLVGTAYNEQFF TGTGCCAGCAGCTTGGTCGGGACCGCGTACAATGAGCAGTTCTTC
- TRBJ1-1 - TRBV6-1 CASSEGTVGQNTEAFF TGTGCCAGCAGTGAAGGTACCGTAGGACAGAACACTGAAGCTTTCTTT
- TRBJ1-5 - TRBV2 CASSVWGYSNQPQHF TGTGCCAGCAGTGTTTGGGGGTATAGCAATCAGCCCCAGCATTTT
- TRBJ2-5 - TRBV5-1 CASSPYGVEGETQYF TGCGCCAGCAGCCCGTATGGGGTTGAAGGAGAGACCCAGTACTTC
- TRBJ2-1 - TRBV2 CASRNDNNDNEQFF TGTGCCAGCAGGAACGACAATAACGACAATGAGCAGTTCTTC
TRBD2 TRBJ2-1 - TRBV5-1 CASSGGLAGYNEQFF TGCGCCAGCAGCGGGGGACTAGCGGGATACAATGAGCAGTTCTTC
TRBD2 TRBJ2-7 - TRBV6-5 CASSYDAGGSYEQYF TGTGCCAGCAGTTACGACGCGGGAGGCTCCTACGAGCAGTACTTC
- TRBJ2-2 - TRBV7-2 CASSLGGSYTGELFF TGTGCCAGCAGTCTGGGCGGTTCGTACACCGGGGAGCTGTTTTTT
- TRBJ2-1 - TRBV7-3 CASSLTVGSSYNEQFF TGTGCCAGCAGCTTAACAGTGGGGAGCTCCTACAATGAGCAGTTCTTC
TRBD2 TRBJ2-1 - TRBV7-3 CASSLGLAPYEQFF TGTGCCAGCAGCCTAGGACTAGCTCCGTATGAGCAGTTCTTC
- TRBJ2-7 once TRBV30 CAWSSPGRRSDEQYF TGTGCCTGGAGTTCACCGGGCAGGAGGAGTGACGAGCAGTACTTC
- TRBJ2-2 - TRBV27 CASISVFGGELFF TGTGCCAGCATATCTGTTTTCGGCGGGGAGCTGTTTTTT
- TRBJ2-3 once TRBV9 CASSDPTIPSADTQYF TGTGCCAGCAGCGATCCGACTATCCCTTCCGCAGATACGCAGTATTTT
TRBD1 TRBJ1-5 - TRBV7-2 CASSSGGYLAGQPQHF TGTGCCAGCAGCTCAGGGGGTTATTTGGCAGGCCAGCCCCAGCATTTT
- TRBJ1-2 - TRBV12-5 CASGLVPTGNGYTF TGTGCTAGTGGTTTGGTCCCAACAGGGAACGGCTACACCTTC
- TRBJ1-2 - TRBV6-5 CASSYGKAARESF TGTGCCAGCAGTTACGGGAAGGCGGCTAGAGAATCCTTC
- TRBJ1-4 - TRBV28 CASSLAAPTNEKLFF TGTGCCAGCAGTTTAGCGGCTCCAACTAATGAAAAACTGTTTTTT
TRBD2 TRBJ2-1 - TRBV5-1 CASRLAGFSSYNEQFF TGCGCCAGCAGGCTAGCGGGGTTCAGCTCCTACAATGAGCAGTTCTTC
- TRBJ1-1 - TRBV7-2 CASSGQRNTEAFF TGTGCCAGCAGTGGCCAGCGGAACACTGAAGCTTTCTTT
- TRBJ1-5 - TRBV2 CASRTGTLGGQPQHF TGTGCCAGCAGAACCGGGACCCTGGGAGGTCAGCCCCAGCATTTT
TRBD1 TRBJ2-7 - TRBV5-1 CASSYRGTTYEQYF TGCGCCAGCAGTTACAGGGGAACCACCTACGAGCAGTACTTC
TRBD1 TRBJ2-2 once TRBV2 CASSVDRVGTGELFF TGTGCCAGCAGTGTCGACAGGGTGGGCACCGGGGAGCTGTTTTTT
- TRBJ1-2 - TRBV28 CASSPEWGMNYGYTF TGTGCCAGCAGCCCCGAGTGGGGCATGAACTATGGCTACACCTTC
- TRBJ2-1 - TRBV29-1 CSVEGGRFHRRPADNEQFF TGCAGCGTTGAAGGGGGCCGCTTCCACCGACGCCCAGCAGACAATGAGCAGTTCTTC
TRBD1 TRBJ1-5 once TRBV4-2 CASSQVWTGDQPQHF TGTGCCAGCAGCCAAGTTTGGACAGGGGATCAGCCCCAGCATTTT
- TRBJ2-3 - TRBV18 CASSLWTTSTDTQYF TGTGCCAGCTCACTTTGGACAACTAGCACAGATACGCAGTATTTT
- TRBJ2-1 - TRBV28 CASSFIPDEQFF TGTGCCAGCAGTTTTATCCCAGATGAGCAGTTCTTC
TRBD1 TRBJ2-4 - TRBV19 CASSIRGTGRNIQYF TGTGCCAGTAGTATAAGGGGGACAGGGAGAAACATTCAGTACTTC
TRBD1 TRBJ1-1 - TRBV6-5 CASSYTTGGTEAFF TGTGCCAGCAGTTACACAACAGGGGGAACTGAAGCTTTCTTT
TRBD1 TRBJ1-1 - TRBV4-1 CASSQGDRENTEAFF TGCGCCAGCAGCCAAGGGGACAGGGAGAACACTGAAGCTTTCTTT
- TRBJ2-6 - TRBV5-6 CASSTPTGPGANVLTF TGTGCCAGCAGCACACCAACAGGGCCTGGGGCCAACGTCCTGACTTTC
- TRBJ1-3 - TRBV19 CASNREVSGNTIYF TGTGCCAGTAATAGGGAGGTCTCTGGAAACACCATATATTTT
TRBD1 TRBJ2-1 - TRBV30 CAWRQGAGNEQFF TGTGCCTGGAGACAGGGGGCGGGTAATGAGCAGTTCTTC
TRBD1 TRBJ1-4 - TRBV4-3 CASSPRGRADEKLFF TGCGCCAGCAGCCCCAGGGGGAGGGCTGACGAAAAACTGTTTTTT
- TRBJ1-1 - TRBV27 CASSRARWSNTEAFF TGTGCCAGCAGTCGGGCCAGATGGTCGAACACTGAAGCTTTCTTT
TRBD2 TRBJ2-1 - TRBV29-1 CSVHLLAGVEQFF TGCAGCGTCCACTTACTAGCGGGAGTTGAGCAGTTCTTC
- TRBJ2-7 - TRBV28 CASRVGVRSYEQYF TGTGCCAGCAGAGTCGGGGTAAGGTCCTACGAGCAGTACTTC
- TRBJ1-4 - TRBV5-1 CASSMDGTGKLFF TGCGCCAGCAGCATGGACGGGACGGGCAAACTGTTTTTT
- TRBJ2-7 - TRBV7-8 CASSDSRRAHGGEQYF TGTGCCAGCAGCGATTCCCGGAGGGCCCACGGAGGGGAGCAGTACTTC
- TRBJ1-1 - TRBV5-4 CASSLARGQNTEAFF TGTGCCAGCAGCTTGGCCCGTGGTCAGAACACTGAAGCTTTCTTT
- TRBJ1-6 - TRBV14 CASSLRIESSYNSPLHF TGTGCCAGCAGCCTAAGGATCGAGAGCTCCTATAATTCACCCCTCCACTTT
TRBD1 TRBJ1-2 few TRBV19 CASSISSRTGGYGYTF TGTGCCAGTAGTATATCCTCGCGGACAGGCGGCTATGGCTACACCTTC
- TRBJ1-2 - TRBV6-1 CASREGLYGYTF TGTGCCAGCAGGGAGGGGCTATATGGCTACACCTTC
- TRBJ1-3 - TRBV18 CASSPTISGVSGNTIYF TGTGCCAGCTCACCAACGATTAGCGGAGTATCTGGAAACACCATATATTTT
TRBD2 TRBJ2-3 - TRBV2 CAWAGTSGSDTQYF TGTGCCTGGGCCGGGACTAGCGGGTCCGATACGCAGTATTTT
TRBD1 TRBJ2-1 - TRBV28 CASGEGTAYNEQFF TGTGCCAGCGGGGAAGGGACAGCTTACAATGAGCAGTTCTTC
- TRBJ1-4 - TRBV9 CASSVSATNEKLFF TGTGCCAGCAGCGTGTCAGCAACTAATGAAAAACTGTTTTTT
- TRBJ2-3 - TRBV9 CASSASPLPGETQYF TGTGCCAGCAGCGCCTCCCCCCTTCCGGGAGAGACGCAGTATTTT
- TRBJ1-5 - TRBV5-1 CASSLEGVGTVNQPQHF TGCGCCAGCAGCTTGGAAGGAGTAGGAACCGTTAATCAGCCCCAGCATTTT
TRBD1 TRBJ1-2 - TRBV18 CASSIEGTGTYGYTF TGTGCCAGCTCAATCGAGGGGACAGGGACTTATGGCTACACCTTC